This is a list of T cell receptor beta chains from one sample in a study of cytomegalovirus exposure and HLA in healthy donors. Only in-frame clones appear in the TCRdb table, and some are missing; sequencing was by immunoSEQ multiplex PCR. The sample has 99,000 or so clones; 80% are singletons. The sample taken for sequencing was PBMCs. Receptor source: a man aged 25 to 45 in good health and CMV-seropositive. CDR3s include the opening cysteine and the closing phenylalanine or tryptophan. A D gene is named only where the DNA matches it firmly. Clone size is shown for a subset of rows, as once, few, many or a class of expanded clone.

cdr3_aa: CASSGQGNTEAFF; cdr3_nt: TGTGCCAGCAGCGGACAAGGGAACACTGAAGCTTTCTTT; cdr3_length: 13; j_call: TRBJ1-1; clone_size: .; v_call: TRBV11-3; d_call: .
cdr3_aa: CASSLGGGGDTEAFF; cdr3_nt: TGTGCCAGCAGCTTAGGTGGAGGGGGGGACACTGAAGCTTTCTTT; cdr3_length: 15; j_call: TRBJ1-1; clone_size: .; v_call: TRBV7-9; d_call: .
cdr3_aa: CASSKTQATEAFF; cdr3_nt: TGTGCCAGCAGCAAAACGCAGGCAACTGAAGCTTTCTTT; cdr3_length: 13; j_call: TRBJ1-1; clone_size: .; v_call: TRBV21-1; d_call: .
cdr3_aa: CASRTGQDNTGELFF; cdr3_nt: TGTGCCAGCAGGACGGGACAGGACAACACCGGGGAGCTGTTTTTT; cdr3_length: 15; j_call: TRBJ2-2; clone_size: .; v_call: TRBV6-6; d_call: TRBD1
cdr3_aa: CASSSLAGGTDTQYF; cdr3_nt: TGTGCCAGCAGTTCTCTAGCGGGGGGCACAGATACGCAGTATTTT; cdr3_length: 15; j_call: TRBJ2-3; clone_size: .; v_call: TRBV6-5; d_call: TRBD2
cdr3_aa: CASSEAGRHSPLHF; cdr3_nt: TGTGCCAGCAGTGAAGCGGGCCGCCATTCACCCCTCCACTTT; cdr3_length: 14; j_call: TRBJ1-6; clone_size: .; v_call: TRBV2; d_call: .
cdr3_aa: CASSQWTGVGEQYF; cdr3_nt: TGTGCCAGCAGCCAATGGACAGGGGTGGGCGAGCAGTACTTC; cdr3_length: 14; j_call: TRBJ2-7; clone_size: .; v_call: TRBV16; d_call: TRBD1
cdr3_aa: CASSFEGLAGIYNEQFF; cdr3_nt: TGTGCCAGCAGTTTCGAAGGACTAGCGGGGATCTACAATGAGCAGTTCTTC; cdr3_length: 17; j_call: TRBJ2-1; clone_size: .; v_call: TRBV28; d_call: TRBD2
cdr3_aa: CASSFGTGRDEKLFF; cdr3_nt: TGCGCCAGCAGCTTCGGGACAGGGCGGGATGAAAAACTGTTTTTT; cdr3_length: 15; j_call: TRBJ1-4; clone_size: .; v_call: TRBV5-1; d_call: TRBD1
cdr3_aa: CASGQSGGAIGELFF; cdr3_nt: TGTGCCAGCGGACAGAGCGGGGGGGCTATCGGGGAGCTGTTTTTT; cdr3_length: 15; j_call: TRBJ2-2; clone_size: .; v_call: TRBV7-9; d_call: TRBD2
cdr3_aa: CASSAVGGGRGETQYF; cdr3_nt: TGTGCCAGCAGTGCGGTCGGCGGGGGTCGGGGGGAGACCCAGTACTTC; cdr3_length: 16; j_call: TRBJ2-5; clone_size: .; v_call: TRBV6-1; d_call: TRBD2
cdr3_aa: CASSLTGTPNTEAFF; cdr3_nt: TGTGCCAGCAGCTTAACCGGGACTCCGAACACTGAAGCTTTCTTT; cdr3_length: 15; j_call: TRBJ1-1; clone_size: .; v_call: TRBV11-2; d_call: .
cdr3_aa: CASSSRWDRDF; cdr3_nt: TGTGCCAGCAGCTCCCGTTGGGACAGGGACTTC; cdr3_length: 11; j_call: TRBJ1-2; clone_size: .; v_call: TRBV5-4; d_call: TRBD1
cdr3_aa: CASNWGQYNEQFF; cdr3_nt: TGTGCCAGCAACTGGGGACAGTACAATGAGCAGTTCTTC; cdr3_length: 13; j_call: TRBJ2-1; clone_size: .; v_call: TRBV6-1; d_call: TRBD1
cdr3_aa: CASSQSTSGGQTGETQYF; cdr3_nt: TGTGCCAGCAGCCAATCGACTAGCGGGGGCCAAACGGGGGAGACCCAGTACTTC; cdr3_length: 18; j_call: TRBJ2-5; clone_size: .; v_call: TRBV4-2; d_call: TRBD2
cdr3_aa: CASSQAGSYEQYF; cdr3_nt: TGTGCCAGCAGCCAGGCGGGGAGCTACGAGCAGTACTTC; cdr3_length: 13; j_call: TRBJ2-7; clone_size: .; v_call: TRBV14; d_call: .
cdr3_aa: CATDTSDGNTIYF; cdr3_nt: TGTGCCACCGACACGAGTGATGGAAACACCATATATTTT; cdr3_length: 13; j_call: TRBJ1-3; clone_size: .; v_call: TRBV10-3; d_call: .
cdr3_aa: CASYRTGSYEQYF; cdr3_nt: TGCGCCAGCTACCGGACAGGCTCCTACGAGCAGTACTTC; cdr3_length: 13; j_call: TRBJ2-7; clone_size: .; v_call: TRBV5-1; d_call: TRBD1
cdr3_aa: CASGPGQTYEQYF; cdr3_nt: TGTGCCAGCGGACCGGGACAGACCTACGAGCAGTACTTC; cdr3_length: 13; j_call: TRBJ2-7; clone_size: few; v_call: TRBV28; d_call: TRBD1
cdr3_aa: CASSEGERSPLHF; cdr3_nt: TGTGCCAGCAGTGAAGGGGAGCGCTCACCCCTCCACTTT; cdr3_length: 13; j_call: TRBJ1-6; clone_size: .; v_call: TRBV2; d_call: .
cdr3_aa: CASSFRQGQNSPLHF; cdr3_nt: TGTGCCAGCAGCTTCCGACAGGGACAGAATTCACCCCTCCACTTT; cdr3_length: 15; j_call: TRBJ1-6; clone_size: .; v_call: TRBV5-5; d_call: TRBD1
cdr3_aa: CASGQDRVGTEAFF; cdr3_nt: TGTGCCAGCGGACAGGACAGGGTAGGCACTGAAGCTTTCTTT; cdr3_length: 14; j_call: TRBJ1-1; clone_size: .; v_call: TRBV28; d_call: TRBD1
cdr3_aa: CASSPSRGEEKLFF; cdr3_nt: TGTGCCAGCTCACCGAGCCGAGGAGAAGAAAAACTGTTTTTT; cdr3_length: 14; j_call: TRBJ1-4; clone_size: .; v_call: TRBV18; d_call: .
cdr3_aa: CASSPGQANYGYTF; cdr3_nt: TGTGCCAGCAGCCCTGGACAGGCTAACTATGGCTACACCTTC; cdr3_length: 14; j_call: TRBJ1-2; clone_size: .; v_call: TRBV5-6; d_call: TRBD1
cdr3_aa: CASSQEDRAWSPLHF; cdr3_nt: TGTGCCAGCAGCCAAGAAGACAGGGCTTGGTCACCCCTCCACTTT; cdr3_length: 15; j_call: TRBJ1-6; clone_size: .; v_call: TRBV14; d_call: TRBD1
cdr3_aa: CASRGGLATNEKLFF; cdr3_nt: TGTGCCAGCAGGGGGGGGCTTGCAACTAATGAAAAACTGTTTTTT; cdr3_length: 15; j_call: TRBJ1-4; clone_size: .; v_call: TRBV2; d_call: .
cdr3_aa: CASTKDRYNEQFF; cdr3_nt: TGTGCCAGCACTAAGGACAGGTACAATGAGCAGTTCTTC; cdr3_length: 13; j_call: TRBJ2-1; clone_size: .; v_call: TRBV6-1; d_call: TRBD1
cdr3_aa: CASSARQGWIYEQYF; cdr3_nt: TGTGCCAGCAGTGCAAGACAGGGATGGATCTACGAGCAGTACTTC; cdr3_length: 15; j_call: TRBJ2-7; clone_size: .; v_call: TRBV6-1; d_call: TRBD1
cdr3_aa: CASSAPGLSSGANVLTF; cdr3_nt: TGTGCCAGCAGCGCCCCGGGACTTTCCTCTGGGGCCAACGTCCTGACTTTC; cdr3_length: 17; j_call: TRBJ2-6; clone_size: .; v_call: TRBV5-6; d_call: .
cdr3_aa: CAWSPGESLHF; cdr3_nt: TGTGCCTGGAGTCCAGGGGAGTCCCTCCACTTT; cdr3_length: 11; j_call: TRBJ1-6; clone_size: .; v_call: TRBV30; d_call: .
cdr3_aa: CASSPGRDTYGYTF; cdr3_nt: TGCGCCAGCAGCCCCGGAAGGGACACCTATGGCTACACCTTC; cdr3_length: 14; j_call: TRBJ1-2; clone_size: .; v_call: TRBV4-3; d_call: .
cdr3_aa: CASSSGTGYTEAFF; cdr3_nt: TGCGCCAGCAGCTCCGGGACAGGGTACACTGAAGCTTTCTTT; cdr3_length: 14; j_call: TRBJ1-1; clone_size: few; v_call: TRBV5-1; d_call: TRBD1
cdr3_aa: CASSPSGGYSYEQYF; cdr3_nt: TGTGCCAGCAGTCCATCAGGGGGTTACTCCTACGAGCAGTACTTC; cdr3_length: 15; j_call: TRBJ2-7; clone_size: .; v_call: TRBV7-9; d_call: TRBD1
cdr3_aa: CASSYSLTEPEQYF; cdr3_nt: TGTGCCAGCAGTTACTCTCTGACTGAGCCTGAGCAGTACTTC; cdr3_length: 14; j_call: TRBJ2-7; clone_size: .; v_call: TRBV6-5; d_call: .
cdr3_aa: CASSQGGTGGAMGEKLFF; cdr3_nt: TGCGCCAGCAGCCAAGGAGGGACCGGAGGGGCGATGGGTGAAAAACTGTTTTTT; cdr3_length: 18; j_call: TRBJ1-4; clone_size: .; v_call: TRBV4-1; d_call: .
cdr3_aa: CASGPGSTNEKLFF; cdr3_nt: TGTGCCAGCGGCCCGGGTTCAACTAATGAAAAACTGTTTTTT; cdr3_length: 14; j_call: TRBJ1-4; clone_size: .; v_call: TRBV6-1; d_call: .
cdr3_aa: CASSRTGDVADTQYF; cdr3_nt: TGTGCCAGCAGCCGTACAGGGGATGTGGCAGATACGCAGTATTTT; cdr3_length: 15; j_call: TRBJ2-3; clone_size: .; v_call: TRBV9; d_call: TRBD1
cdr3_aa: CASSAGTGWSTDTQYF; cdr3_nt: TGTGCCAGCAGCGCCGGGACAGGCTGGAGCACAGATACGCAGTATTTT; cdr3_length: 16; j_call: TRBJ2-3; clone_size: .; v_call: TRBV9; d_call: TRBD1
cdr3_aa: CASSLPVGQGRTGELFF; cdr3_nt: TGTGCCAGCAGCTTACCCGTGGGACAGGGGAGGACCGGGGAGCTGTTTTTT; cdr3_length: 17; j_call: TRBJ2-2; clone_size: .; v_call: TRBV11-1; d_call: TRBD1
cdr3_aa: CASSGGRGGTTDTQYF; cdr3_nt: TGTGCCAGCAGCGGAGGCCGCGGGGGGACCACAGATACGCAGTATTTT; cdr3_length: 16; j_call: TRBJ2-3; clone_size: few; v_call: TRBV9; d_call: TRBD2
cdr3_aa: CASSSPDGSNQPQHF; cdr3_nt: TGTGCCAGCAGTTCACCCGACGGGAGCAATCAGCCCCAGCATTTT; cdr3_length: 15; j_call: TRBJ1-5; clone_size: .; v_call: TRBV28; d_call: .
cdr3_aa: CAWSVSRNIQYF; cdr3_nt: TGTGCCTGGAGTGTATCTCGGAACATTCAGTACTTC; cdr3_length: 12; j_call: TRBJ2-4; clone_size: once; v_call: TRBV30; d_call: .
cdr3_aa: CASSLRDRGSYGYTF; cdr3_nt: TGTGCCAGCAGCTTAAGGGACAGGGGAAGCTATGGCTACACCTTC; cdr3_length: 15; j_call: TRBJ1-2; clone_size: .; v_call: TRBV7-9; d_call: TRBD1
cdr3_aa: CASSSGPYEQYF; cdr3_nt: TGTGCCAGCAGCTCGGGTCCCTACGAGCAGTACTTC; cdr3_length: 12; j_call: TRBJ2-7; clone_size: .; v_call: TRBV7-2; d_call: .
cdr3_aa: CASAPGTGNEKLFF; cdr3_nt: TGTGCCAGCGCCCCCGGGACAGGGAATGAAAAACTGTTTTTT; cdr3_length: 14; j_call: TRBJ1-4; clone_size: .; v_call: TRBV27; d_call: TRBD1
cdr3_aa: CASSQPGRDRNYNEQFF; cdr3_nt: TGCGCCAGCAGCCAACCAGGACGGGACAGGAACTACAATGAGCAGTTCTTC; cdr3_length: 17; j_call: TRBJ2-1; clone_size: few; v_call: TRBV4-1; d_call: TRBD1
cdr3_aa: CASSGQDNQPQHF; cdr3_nt: TGTGCCAGCAGCGGACAGGACAATCAGCCCCAGCATTTT; cdr3_length: 13; j_call: TRBJ1-5; clone_size: .; v_call: TRBV7-2; d_call: TRBD1
cdr3_aa: CASSPTGVDETQYF; cdr3_nt: TGTGCTAGCAGCCCGACAGGGGTGGATGAGACCCAGTACTTC; cdr3_length: 14; j_call: TRBJ2-5; clone_size: .; v_call: TRBV7-7; d_call: TRBD1
cdr3_aa: CASSIYRGLNTGELFF; cdr3_nt: TGTGCCAGCAGTATCTACAGGGGTCTGAACACCGGGGAGCTGTTTTTT; cdr3_length: 16; j_call: TRBJ2-2; clone_size: once; v_call: TRBV28; d_call: TRBD1
cdr3_aa: CASKSGDTDTQYF; cdr3_nt: TGTGCCAGCAAATCGGGGGACACAGATACGCAGTATTTT; cdr3_length: 13; j_call: TRBJ2-3; clone_size: .; v_call: TRBV5-4; d_call: .